This TCR beta chain emerged from a study of response to subunit inactivated influenza vaccine. TCRdb independently ran MiXCR on the RT-PCR reads; one entry per CDR3 protein. The data show approximately 520,000 distinct CDR3 sequences, with 15% to 20% seen just once and roughly 3% held by the top ten. The sample holds a few counts of this clonotype. Antigen unknown. Germline trimming cut 3 bases from V and 1 base from J; bases unmatched to any gene: 2. Germline V lookup: CDR1 LGHNA, CDR2 YNFKEQ. This CDR3 is built from 14 residues. Overall study findings and caveats: Authors suggested each seasonal flu vaccination may recruit only limited numbers of new T cells.

The V and J genes are TRBV4-2 and TRBJ1-1; TRBD1 matches at 7 bases. This TCR was sampled from a man aged 50-75 years who received an inactivated influenza vaccine. Sequenced here: CD4+ T cells sorted from PBMCs, sampled roughly 24 months after vaccination. CDR3 amino acids: CASSQGTANTEAFF. The CDR3 nucleotides read TGTGCCAGCAGCCAGGGGACAGCGAACACTGAAGCTTTCTTT.